The clone carrying this T cell receptor beta chain was found a few times. There are 13 residues in the CDR3. Deletions cut 1 base from V and 4 bases from J, with 5 bases between. Germline V CDR1 and CDR2: SGHTA, FQGNSA. This sample was included in a study of blood T cell repertoires in COVID-19. The table came from immunoSEQ multiplex PCR; TCRdb's copy has only in-frame clones and leaves some out. Of some 210,000 clones in the sample, approximately 88% were seen once. The TCR comes from a man between 60 and 75 years old who had recovered from COVID-19. Sequencing input: peripheral blood. The chain uses TRBV7-2 and TRBJ1-5; no firm D call. The CDR3: CASSLDGNQPQHF. The CDR3 coding sequence is TGTGCCAGCAGCTTAGACGGGAATCAGCCCCAGCATTTT.